The 15 T cell receptor beta chains listed next were all sequenced from one sample in a study of T-cell memory formation after mild COVID-19 (dated by TCRdb to about 2021). The library was prepared using 5' RACE. Sequencing took place on an Illumina NovaSeq 6000. TCRdb reworked the public reads: Q25 trimming with fastp, MiXCR clone assembly, productive beta chains retained. Each CDR3 protein gets just one entry, which takes the most common genes and DNA from the rows behind it. The sample table records some 130,000 distinct CDR3 sequences; 15% to 20% of these occur just once. The ten most abundant clones make up 4.5% to 5.5% of the sample. What was sequenced was PBMCs or a T cell subset sorted from them (not recorded which). The receptors were sampled from a man younger than 35 who had mild COVID-19 (a few samples of this study predate the infection). The sample titles of this study are shuffled in the database, so cell type and time point are left out; the donor was told from shared clones.

The V and J genes are TRBV5-1 and TRBJ2-3, with 11 bases aligning to TRBD1. Germline V lookup: CDR1 SGHRS, CDR2 YFSETQ. Trimming removed 4 bases from V and 2 bases from J; junction bases left unmatched: 12. This CDR3 comprises 18 residues. DNA for the CDR3: TGCGCCAGCAGCGGGGGGACAGGGGGTAATGTATACACAGATACGCAGTATTTT. This codes for CASSGGTGGNVYTDTQYF.

This clonotype was recorded a few times. The genes are TRBV7-2 and TRBJ1-5; 9 positions agree with TRBD1. The germline V gene encodes CDR1 SGHTA and CDR2 FQGNSA. Trimming cost V 5 bases and J 9 bases; bases outside gene matches: 11. CDR3 length: 15 amino acids. This CDR3 is CASSPGQGVGWPQHF. The CDR3 region has the DNA TGTGCCAGCAGCCCGGGACAGGGTGTGGGGTGGCCCCAGCATTTT.

This clonotype has only a few counts. The chain uses TRBV27 and TRBJ1-1; the D gene is possibly TRBD1 (5 bases). There are 12 residues in the CDR3. Germline values: CDR1 MNHEY, CDR2 SMNVEV (reference sequence). V lost 5 bases and J 11 bases, leaving 15 bases between the germline ends. The chain's CDR3 is CASSKGPWEAFF. Here the CDR3 DNA reads TGTGCCAGCAGTAAGGGACCCTGGGAGGCTTTCTTT.

There are a few counts of this clonotype. This CDR3 is CASSPAALDYGYTF. CDR3 nucleotide sequence: TGCGCCAGCAGCCCCGCAGCCCTGGACTATGGCTACACCTTC. The genes are TRBV4-1 and TRBJ1-2; D gene unclear. Trimming stripped 4 bases from V and 3 bases from J, with 12 bases between. Germline V CDR1 and CDR2: MGHRA, YSYEKL. The CDR3 is 14 amino acids.

In its sample, this clonotype was seen a few times. V and J are TRBV6-2 or TRBV6-3 and TRBJ2-2; D is unresolved. The V end lost 4 bases, the J end lost 7 bases, and 28 bases lay between the germline ends. Per germline, CDR1 MNHEY and CDR2 SVGEGT. The CDR3 runs 19 residues. Here the CDR3 reads CASSSQTPRRRFFIGELFF. The CDR3 DNA is TGTGCCAGCAGTTCCCAAACTCCCAGACGGCGTTTCTTTATCGGGGAGCTGTTTTTT.

This rearrangement joins TRBV20-1 to TRBJ1-6; D gene ambiguous. The ends were cut back, 1 base at V and 0 bases at J, with 10 bases in the middle. CDR3 size: 16 residues. Germline CDR1 and CDR2: DFQATT and SNEGSKA (reference sequence). This CDR3 reads CSARVDTSSYNSPLHF. CDR3 DNA sequence: TGCAGTGCTAGAGTAGACACGAGCTCCTATAATTCACCCCTCCACTTT.

This clonotype occurred a few times. The chain joins TRBV20-1 to TRBJ2-3; 7 bases are shared with TRBD2. V shed 3 bases and J 7 bases; nucleotides not matched to a gene: 1. CDR3 length: 11 amino acids. Germline V gives CDR1 DFQATT, CDR2 SNEGSKA (reference sequence). The CDR3 DNA follows: TGCAGTGCTAGCGGGGGGAATACGCAGTATTTT. Amino acid sequence: CSASGGNTQYF.

This clonotype is a singleton in its sample. The J gene is TRBJ1-2, the V gene TRBV3-1; TRBD1 aligns across 10 bases. After removal of 1 base from V and 4 bases from J, the junction contained 6 bases not matched to a gene. Germline V gene sequence: CDR1 LGHDT, CDR2 YNNKEL (reference sequence). This CDR3 has 16 residues. The DNA for the CDR3 is TGTGCCAGCAGCCAAGGGACGACAGGGGGCTCCTATGGCTACACCTTC. Its translation is CASSQGTTGGSYGYTF.

The V call is TRBV7-2, the J call TRBJ2-3, with D possibly being TRBD1 (5 bases). CDR3 size: 14 residues. V shed 6 bases and J shed 2 bases, with 12 bases lying between them. The V gene's germline CDR1 is SGHTA and CDR2 FQGNSA. The CDR3 coding sequence is TGTGCCAGCAGTTTAAGGGGTACCACAGATACGCAGTATTTT. Its translation is CASSLRGTTDTQYF.

This clonotype turned up a few times. The chain links TRBV5-1 to TRBJ2-2; perhaps TRBD1 as D (5 bases). Germline V CDR1 and CDR2: SGHRS, YFSETQ. The CDR3 is 15 residues long. Trimming pared 3 bases from V and 7 bases from J, leaving 16 bases between. The CDR3 loop is CASSSVGQTGGELFF. CDR3 sequence (DNA): TGCGCCAGCAGCTCCGTTGGACAAACTGGCGGGGAGCTGTTTTTT. Drawing the rest from reference TRBV5-1 and TRBJ2-2, the complete variable domain is KAGVTQTPRYLIKTRGQQVTLSCSPISGHRSVSWYQQTPGQGLQFLFEYFSETQRNKGNFPGRFSGRQFSNSRSEMNVSTLELGDSALYLCASSSVGQTGGELFFGEGSRLTVL.

The rearrangement links TRBV5-1 to TRBJ2-2; D is undetermined. Germline V CDR1 and CDR2: SGHRS, YFSETQ. The CDR3 loop spans 16 amino acids. V gave up 1 base and J gave up 4 bases, with 14 bases separating them. The CDR3 loop is CASSLFDRKGTGELFF. As DNA, the CDR3 is TGCGCCAGCAGCTTGTTCGACCGGAAAGGCACCGGGGAGCTGTTTTTT.

This clonotype was seen a handful of times. V is TRBV7-8 and J is TRBJ2-1; D not certain. Germline assignment: CDR1 SGHVS and CDR2 FQNEAQ. With 4 bases removed from V and 8 bases from J, the gap between germline ends came to 6 bases. The CDR3 contains 11 residues. This chain's CDR3 is CASSSLHEQFF. For the CDR3, the DNA is TGTGCCAGCAGCTCCCTCCATGAGCAGTTCTTC.

V is TRBV3-1 and J is TRBJ2-7; D is unclear. Germline CDR1 LGHDT, CDR2 YNNKEL (reference sequence). This CDR3 region has 14 residues. V was pared by 1 base and J by 5 bases, with 12 bases between. The CDR3 bases are TGTGCCAGCAGCCAAGCTAGTAAGTCCCACGAGCAGTACTTC. Translating it yields CASSQASKSHEQYF.

The J gene is TRBJ1-4, the V gene TRBV7-2; D is possibly TRBD1 (5 bases). V lost 1 base, J lost 7 bases, and 10 bases lay in between. The CDR3 has 14 amino acids. CDR1 is SGHTA, CDR2 FQGNSA, per germline. The CDR3 coding sequence is TGTGCCAGCAGCTTAGTCCGGGGGAGTGAAAAACTGTTTTTT. Translated: CASSLVRGSEKLFF.

V gene TRBV27 combines with J gene TRBJ2-7; TRBD1 aligns across 10 bases. This CDR3 is 15 amino acids long. With V trimmed by 6 bases and J by 7 bases, 12 bases remained unmatched. The germline V gene has CDR1 MNHEY and CDR2 SMNVEV (reference sequence). Written as DNA, the CDR3 is TGTGCCAGCAGCCCGACCGGGACAGGGGTGCAGGAGCAGTACTTC. This sequence encodes CASSPTGTGVQEQYF.